This TCR beta chain was captured in a study of post-analysis software for immune sequencing data. Libraries were made from TCR beta cDNA, and they carried unique molecular identifiers. TCRdb re-analysed the PCR reads in MiXCR, keeping a single row per CDR3 protein. In the table there are 350,000 to 500,000 distinct CDR3 sequences, approximately 42% of which are singletons. Germline values: CDR1 SGHKS, CDR2 YYEKEE (reference sequence). This CDR3 is built from 15 residues. V was pared by 4 bases and J by 0 bases, with 11 bases between. Findings and limits, study-wide: The study found significantly lower normalized Chao1 diversity in multiple sclerosis patients than in controls. Batch-mates among the samples co-clustered strongly by F measure. TRBV5-6, TRBV5-1 and TRBV20-1 were among a handful of TRBV segments more frequent in patients than controls.

On this clonotype itself: Its antigen is as yet unknown.

The receptor was isolated from a girl aged 2 to 10 with multiple sclerosis. Specimen: blood. This chain uses TRBV5-5 with TRBJ2-1, with D uncertain. The CDR3, as DNA: TGTGCCAGCAGCCGCTTGGTTAGCTCCTACAATGAGCAGTTCTTC. Translating gives CASSRLVSSYNEQFF.